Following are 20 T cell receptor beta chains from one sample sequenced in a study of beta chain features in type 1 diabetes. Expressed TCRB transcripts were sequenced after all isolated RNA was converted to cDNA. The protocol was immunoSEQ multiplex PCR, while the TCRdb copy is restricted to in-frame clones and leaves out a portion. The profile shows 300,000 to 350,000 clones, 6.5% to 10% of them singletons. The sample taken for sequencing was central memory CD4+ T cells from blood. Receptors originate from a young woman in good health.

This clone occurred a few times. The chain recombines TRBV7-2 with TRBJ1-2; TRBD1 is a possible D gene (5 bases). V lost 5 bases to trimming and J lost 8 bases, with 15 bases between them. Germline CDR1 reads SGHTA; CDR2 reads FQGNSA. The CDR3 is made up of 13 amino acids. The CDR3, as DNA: TGTGCCAGCAGCCTCCGGCGGGGGTTCGGCTACACCTTC. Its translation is CASSLRRGFGYTF.

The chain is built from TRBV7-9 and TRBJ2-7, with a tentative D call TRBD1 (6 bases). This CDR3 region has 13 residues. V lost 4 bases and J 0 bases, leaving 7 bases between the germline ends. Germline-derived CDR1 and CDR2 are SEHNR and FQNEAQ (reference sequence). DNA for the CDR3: TGTGCCAGCAGCTGGGACAACTCCTACGAGCAGTACTTC. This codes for CASSWDNSYEQYF.

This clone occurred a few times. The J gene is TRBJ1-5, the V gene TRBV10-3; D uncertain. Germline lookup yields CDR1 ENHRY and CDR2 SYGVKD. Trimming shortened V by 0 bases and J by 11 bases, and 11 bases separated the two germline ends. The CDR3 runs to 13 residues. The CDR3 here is CAISESDLGSQHF. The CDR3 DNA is TGTGCCATCAGTGAGTCGGATCTAGGGTCCCAGCATTTT.

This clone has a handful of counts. CDR3: CASREQAADTDTQYF. The CDR3 nucleotides read TGTGCCAGCAGGGAACAAGCGGCTGACACAGATACGCAGTATTTT. The chain carries TRBV28 and TRBJ2-3, with D tentatively TRBD2 (5 bases). V was shortened by 6 bases and J by 2 bases, with 15 bases between the two germline ends. The CDR3 loop spans 15 amino acids. The germline V gene has CDR1 MDHEN and CDR2 SYDVKM. Variable domain in full (rest from reference TRBV28 and TRBJ2-3): DVKVTQSSRYLVKRTGEKVFLECVQDMDHENMFWYRQDPGLGLRLIYFSYDVKMKEKGDIPEGYSVSREKKERFSLILESASTNQTSMYLCASREQAADTDTQYFGPGTRLTVL.

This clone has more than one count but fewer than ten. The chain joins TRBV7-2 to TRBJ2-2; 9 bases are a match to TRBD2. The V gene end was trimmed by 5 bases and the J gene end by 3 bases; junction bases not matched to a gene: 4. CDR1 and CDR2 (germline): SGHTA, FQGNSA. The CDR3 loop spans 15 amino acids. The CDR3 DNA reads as TGTGCCAGCAGCCCCGGGACTAGCTACACCGGGGAGCTGTTTTTT. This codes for CASSPGTSYTGELFF.

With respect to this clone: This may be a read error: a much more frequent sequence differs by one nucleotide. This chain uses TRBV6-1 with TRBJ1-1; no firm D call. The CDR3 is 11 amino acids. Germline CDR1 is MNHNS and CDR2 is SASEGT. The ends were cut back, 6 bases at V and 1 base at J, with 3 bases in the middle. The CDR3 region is CASRRNTEAFF. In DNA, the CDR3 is TGTGCCAGCAGGCGGAACACTGAAGCTTTCTTT.

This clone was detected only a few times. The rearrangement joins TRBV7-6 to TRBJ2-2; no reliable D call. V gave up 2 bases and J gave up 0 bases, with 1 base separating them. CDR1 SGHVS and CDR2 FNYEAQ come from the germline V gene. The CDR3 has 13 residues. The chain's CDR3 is CASSLSNTGELFF. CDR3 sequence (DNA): TGTGCCAGCAGCTTATCGAACACCGGGGAGCTGTTTTTT.

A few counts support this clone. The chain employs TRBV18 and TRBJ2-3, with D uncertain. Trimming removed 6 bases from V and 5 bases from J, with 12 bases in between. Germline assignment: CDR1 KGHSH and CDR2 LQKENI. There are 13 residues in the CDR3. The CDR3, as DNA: TGTGCCAGCTCGATAGGTCGGCGAGATACGCAGTATTTT. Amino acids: CASSIGRRDTQYF.

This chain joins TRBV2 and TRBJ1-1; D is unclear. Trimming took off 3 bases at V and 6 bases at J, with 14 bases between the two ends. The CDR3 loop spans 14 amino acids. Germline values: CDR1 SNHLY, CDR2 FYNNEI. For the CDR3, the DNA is TGTGCCAGCAGTGAGTTCTCGGGGAAGGCTGAAGCTTTCTTT. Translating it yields CASSEFSGKAEAFF. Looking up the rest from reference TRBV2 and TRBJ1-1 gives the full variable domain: EPEVTQTPSHQVTQMGQEVILRCVPISNHLYFYWYRQILGQKVEFLVSFYNNEISEKSEIFDDQFSVERPDGSNFTLKIRSTKLEDSAMYFCASSEFSGKAEAFFGQGTRLTVV.

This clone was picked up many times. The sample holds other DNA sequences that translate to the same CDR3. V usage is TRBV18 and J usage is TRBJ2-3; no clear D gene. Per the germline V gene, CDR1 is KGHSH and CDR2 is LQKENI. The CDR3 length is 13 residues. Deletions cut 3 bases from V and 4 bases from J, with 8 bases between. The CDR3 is CASSPSRSDTQYF. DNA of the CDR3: TGTGCCAGCTCACCTTCGCGTTCAGATACGCAGTATTTT.

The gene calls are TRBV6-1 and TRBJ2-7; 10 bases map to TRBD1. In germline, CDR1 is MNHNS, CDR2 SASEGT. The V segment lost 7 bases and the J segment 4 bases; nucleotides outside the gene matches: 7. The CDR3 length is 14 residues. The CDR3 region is CASKSDRGPYEQYF. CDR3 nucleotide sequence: TGTGCCAGCAAGAGTGACAGGGGGCCATACGAGCAGTACTTC.

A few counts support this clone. The CDR3 loop is CASSFIDRGKGYTF. For the CDR3, the DNA is TGTGCCAGCAGTTTTATCGACAGGGGGAAAGGCTACACCTTC. V usage is TRBV28 and J usage is TRBJ1-2; 9 bases map to TRBD1. The V segment lost 3 bases and the J segment 8 bases; nucleotides outside the gene matches: 7. CDR1 is MDHEN and CDR2 is SYDVKM in the germline V gene. CDR3 length equals 14 residues.

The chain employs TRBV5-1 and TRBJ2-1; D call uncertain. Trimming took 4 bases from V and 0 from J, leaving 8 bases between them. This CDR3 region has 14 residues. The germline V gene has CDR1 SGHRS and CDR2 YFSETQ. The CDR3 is CASSHSSSYNEQFF. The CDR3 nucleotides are TGCGCCAGCAGCCACAGTAGCTCCTACAATGAGCAGTTCTTC.

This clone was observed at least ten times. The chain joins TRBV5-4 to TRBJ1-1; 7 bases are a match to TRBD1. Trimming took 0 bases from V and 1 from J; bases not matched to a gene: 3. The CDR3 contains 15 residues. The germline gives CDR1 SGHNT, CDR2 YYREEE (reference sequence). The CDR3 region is CASSLVGTANTEAFF. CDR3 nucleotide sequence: TGTGCCAGCAGCTTGGTCGGGACAGCGAACACTGAAGCTTTCTTT.

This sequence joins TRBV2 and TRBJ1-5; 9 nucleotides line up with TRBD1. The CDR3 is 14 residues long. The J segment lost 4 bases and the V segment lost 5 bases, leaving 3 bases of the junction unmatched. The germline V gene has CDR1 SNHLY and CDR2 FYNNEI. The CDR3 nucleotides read TGTGCCAGCAGTTTGGACAGGGGTAATCAGCCCCAGCATTTT. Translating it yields CASSLDRGNQPQHF.

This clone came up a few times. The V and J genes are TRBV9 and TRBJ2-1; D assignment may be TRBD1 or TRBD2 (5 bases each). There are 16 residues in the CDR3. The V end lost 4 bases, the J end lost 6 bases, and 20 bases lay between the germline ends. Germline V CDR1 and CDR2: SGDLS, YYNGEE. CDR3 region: CASSRRRGERGNEQFF. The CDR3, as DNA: TGTGCCAGCAGCCGACGTCGAGGGGAACGTGGCAATGAGCAGTTCTTC.

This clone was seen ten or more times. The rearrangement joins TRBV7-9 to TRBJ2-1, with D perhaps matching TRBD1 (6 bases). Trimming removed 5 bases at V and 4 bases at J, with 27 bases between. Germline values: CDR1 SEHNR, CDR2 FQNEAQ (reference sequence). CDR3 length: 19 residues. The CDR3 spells CASSPGHLMGPRRYNEQFF. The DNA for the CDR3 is TGTGCCAGCAGCCCGGGACACTTGATGGGACCCCGAAGGTACAATGAGCAGTTCTTC.

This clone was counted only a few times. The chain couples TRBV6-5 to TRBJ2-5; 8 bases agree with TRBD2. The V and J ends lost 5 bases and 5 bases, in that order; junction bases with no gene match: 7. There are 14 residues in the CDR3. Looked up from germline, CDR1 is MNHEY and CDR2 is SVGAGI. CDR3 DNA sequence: TGTGCCAGCAGTCAAAGCGGGAGACGTGAGACCCAGTACTTC. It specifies CASSQSGRRETQYF.

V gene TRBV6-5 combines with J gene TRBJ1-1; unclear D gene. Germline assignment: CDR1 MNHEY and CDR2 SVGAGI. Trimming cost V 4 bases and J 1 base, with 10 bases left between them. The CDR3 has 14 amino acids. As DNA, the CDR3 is TGTGCCAGCAGTTCTCCTGGACGGAACACTGAAGCTTTCTTT. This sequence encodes CASSSPGRNTEAFF.

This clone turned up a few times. CDR3 sequence reads: CASSPETYYEQYF. The CDR3 DNA follows: TGTGCCAGCAGTCCCGAGACCTACTACGAGCAGTACTTC. The J gene is TRBJ2-7, the V gene TRBV6-6, with D unclear. Trimming took off 5 bases at V and 3 bases at J, with 11 bases between the two ends. From germline, CDR1 is MNHNY and CDR2 SVGAGI (reference sequence). The CDR3 totals 13 residues.